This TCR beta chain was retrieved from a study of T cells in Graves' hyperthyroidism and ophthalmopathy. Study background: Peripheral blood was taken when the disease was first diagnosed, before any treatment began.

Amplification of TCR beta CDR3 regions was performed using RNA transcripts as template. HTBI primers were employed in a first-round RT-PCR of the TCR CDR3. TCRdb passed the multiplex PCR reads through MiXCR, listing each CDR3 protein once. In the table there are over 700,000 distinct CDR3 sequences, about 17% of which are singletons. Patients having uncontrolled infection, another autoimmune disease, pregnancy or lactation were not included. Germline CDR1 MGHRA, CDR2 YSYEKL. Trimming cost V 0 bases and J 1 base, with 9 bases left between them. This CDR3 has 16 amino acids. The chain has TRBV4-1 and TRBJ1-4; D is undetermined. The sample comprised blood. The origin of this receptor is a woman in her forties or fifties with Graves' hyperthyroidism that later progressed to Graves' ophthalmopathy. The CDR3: CASSQDRYRTNEKLFF. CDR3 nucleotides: TGCGCCAGCAGCCAAGATCGGTACAGAACTAATGAAAAACTGTTTTTT.